The T cell receptor beta chain under discussion was sequenced for a study of cytomegalovirus exposure and HLA in healthy donors. The CDR3 is made up of 10 amino acids. Germline V gene data show CDR1 as SGHDT and CDR2 as YYEEEE. V lost 6 bases, J lost 6 bases, and 4 bases lay in between. PCR involved 60 Vbeta and 13 Jbeta primers. Using immunoSEQ multiplex PCR, the repertoire was profiled, and TCRdb retains in-frame clones only, with some absent. This sample carries roughly 140,000 clones, around 80% of them seen once, and the ten largest clones take 2.5% to 3.5%. This clonotype was obtained from a female donor in good health and CMV-seronegative. The sequencing sample was made of PBMCs. The gene calls are TRBV5-6 and TRBJ1-5, with D unclear. CDR3 in DNA: TGTGCCAGCACGGTTCAGCCCCAGCATTTT. It codes for CASTVQPQHF.